The 5 T cell receptor beta chains below all came from one sample that was sequenced in a study of preoperative IRX-2 immunotherapy in early breast cancer. Treatment described: preoperative locoregional IRX-2 cytokine immunotherapy. Sequencing was performed with immunoSEQ multiplex PCR; in TCRdb, only in-frame clones are kept and a portion is missing. This table has about 89,000 clones, 70% to 90% appearing once. The material was tumor tissue, obtained after IRX-2 immunotherapy. The receptors here all came from a human donor with breast cancer.

The genes are TRBV18 and TRBJ1-6; D is ambiguous. V was pared by 4 bases and J by 0 bases, with 7 bases between. This CDR3 has 15 amino acids. CDR1 and CDR2 from the germline V gene are KGHSH and LQKENI. The CDR3: CASSLVSSYNSPLHF. The CDR3 DNA follows: TGTGCCAGCTCACTAGTGAGCTCCTATAATTCACCCCTCCACTTT.

V usage is TRBV18 and J usage is TRBJ1-4; tentatively, D is TRBD1 (6 bases). CDR3 size: 13 residues. Trimming cost V 6 bases and J 8 bases, with 13 bases left between them. Germline V gives CDR1 KGHSH, CDR2 LQKENI. DNA for the CDR3: TGTGCCAGCTCTCCAGGGGAGTCCGAAAAACTGTTTTTT. It codes for CASSPGESEKLFF.

This clone has a single count. The chain has TRBV6-8 and TRBJ1-2; the D gene is possibly TRBD1 (6 bases). Germline CDR1 reads MNHGY; CDR2 reads SAAAGT. This CDR3 has 17 residues. Deletions cut 7 bases from V and 1 base from J, with 22 bases between. The CDR3 nucleotides are TGTGCCAGCACTATGGCGGGACATTTAGGGGTTAACTATGGCTACACCTTC. Translation: CASTMAGHLGVNYGYTF.

The chain combines TRBV19 with TRBJ2-1; no clear D gene. The CDR3 loop spans 12 amino acids. V shed 4 bases and J shed 6 bases, with 7 bases lying between them. CDR1 is LNHDA, CDR2 SQIVND, per germline (reference sequence). The CDR3 DNA reads as TGTGCCAGTAGTAGGGTCGCCAATGAGCAGTTCTTC. It is translated as CASSRVANEQFF.

V and J are TRBV19 and TRBJ2-3; 13 positions match TRBD2. V lost 1 base to trimming and J lost 5 bases; unmatched junction nucleotides: 6. Germline V gene lookup returns CDR1 LNHDA and CDR2 SQIVND (reference sequence). The CDR3 extends over 17 amino acids. CDR3 DNA sequence: TGTGCCAGTAGTATAGGGACTAGCGGGAGAGGTGGAGATACGCAGTATTTT. This translates into CASSIGTSGRGGDTQYF. Combining the CDR3 with reference TRBV19 and TRBJ2-3 gives the whole variable domain DGGITQSPKYLFRKEGQNVTLSCEQNLNHDAMYWYRQDPGQGLRLIYYSQIVNDFQKGDIAEGYSVSREKKESFPLTVTSAQKNPTAFYLCASSIGTSGRGGDTQYFGPGTRLTVL.